One sample yielded the 8 T cell receptor beta chains listed below, sequenced in a study of tumor and adjacent non-tumor tissue in lung cancer. A modified ARM-PCR protocol with three rounds of nested PCR amplified TCRbeta. Each CDR3 protein gets one entry after TCRdb re-called the multiplex PCR reads with MiXCR. Among approximately 77,000 distinct CDR3 sequences, approximately 80% were seen once, and the ten largest hold about 51%. The template was RNA from unsorted bulk tissue. Distant lung tissue was collected more than 3 cm away from the tumor edge. The sequenced sample was distant non-tumor lung tissue. The receptors here all came from a man aged 60-69 years with non-small cell lung cancer.

Comment on this clonotype: This may arise from a read error, as a much more abundant clone is one base away. The chain uses TRBV28 and TRBJ2-1; 7 bases match TRBD2. This CDR3 spans 13 amino acids. Germline V gives CDR1 MDHEN, CDR2 SYDVKM. The CDR3: CTSSWTSYNEQFF. CDR3 nucleotide sequence: TGTACCAGCAGTTGGACTAGCTACAATGAGCAGTTCTTC.

As for this clonotype: Germline and junction disagree at one end, which may indicate a read error. CDR3 residues: CSDRSGLAGNTDTQYF. The CDR3 DNA follows: TGCAGTGATAGATCCGGGCTAGCGGGGAACACAGATACGCAGTATTTT. The chain has TRBV20-1 and TRBJ2-3; 9 nucleotides line up with TRBD2. Germline assignment: CDR1 DFQATT and CDR2 SNEGSKA (reference sequence). This CDR3 is built from 16 residues.

A remark on this clonotype: The conserved phenylalanine or tryptophan normally closing the CDR3 is absent here, so this likely arose from a read error. V is TRBV4-3 and J is TRBJ1-1; D not certain. Germline V gene sequence: CDR1 LGHNA, CDR2 YSLEER. This CDR3 is 17 amino acids long. V lost 0 bases and J lost 4, with 18 bases in between. CDR3 residues: CASSQDAPGISGTEAFY. The CDR3, as DNA: TGCGCCAGCAGCCAAGACGCTCCGGGCATTTCGGGCACTGAAGCTTTCTAT.

In its sample, this clonotype ranks as medium-sized. A junction boundary mismatches the germline segment, possibly from a read error. The rearrangement links TRBV11-3 to TRBJ2-1, with 10 bases matching TRBD2. The length of the CDR3 is 13 residues. Germline V CDR1 and CDR2: SGHNT, YENEEA. Here the CDR3 DNA reads TGTGCCAGCAGCCCCTCTAGCGGGAGATCGCGGGTCTTC. Translated, it gives CASSPSSGRSRVF.

This clonotype was seen many times. The chain uses TRBV7-9 and TRBJ2-7, with D possibly matching TRBD1 (5 bases). The CDR3 runs 12 residues. V was trimmed by 5 bases and J by 3 bases, leaving 8 bases between them. The germline V gene encodes CDR1 SEHNR and CDR2 FQNEAQ (reference sequence). CDR3 amino acids: CASSPDNYEQYF. The CDR3 nucleotides read TGTGCCAGCAGCCCGGACAACTACGAGCAGTACTTC.

To note about this clonotype: Its ends do not fully match the called genes, so a read error is possible. The chain recombines TRBV4-1 with TRBJ1-1; the match to TRBD1 covers 9 bases. CDR1 and CDR2 from the germline V gene are MGHRA and YSYEKL. CDR3 size: 16 residues. The CDR3 DNA is TGCGCCAGCAGCCAACGGACAGGGGAGGGAAGCATTGAAGCCTTCTTT. Protein product: CASSQRTGEGSIEAFF.

A remark on this clonotype: At one end, the junction sequence differs from germline, possibly due to a read error. V and J are TRBV11-2 and TRBJ1-1, with TRBD1 identical over 8 bases. This CDR3 comprises 18 residues. Germline CDR1 and CDR2: SGHAT and FQNNGV. The CDR3 bases are TGTGCCAGCAGCTTGGAAAATAGACAGGGGCCCTTGATCACTGAAGCTCTCTTT. This translates into CASSLENRQGPLITEALF. The entire variable domain, with the rest obtained from reference TRBV11-2 and TRBJ1-1, is as follows: EAGVAQSPRYKIIEKRQSVAFWCNPISGHATLYWYQQILGQGPKLLIQFQNNGVVDDSQLPKDRFSAERLKGVDSTLKIQPAKLEDSAVYLCASSLENRQGPLITEALFGQGTRLTVV.

Comment on this clonotype: As the CDR3 is not closed by the conserved phenylalanine or tryptophan, this likely results from a read error. The rearrangement joins TRBV28 to TRBJ2-7; D is ambiguous. Germline CDR1 is MDHEN and CDR2 is SYDVKM. CDR3 length: 14 amino acids. V lost 6 bases and J lost 0, with 12 bases in between. The DNA of the CDR3 is TGTGCCAGCAGACTAACCAGAGTCTCCTACGAGCAGTACTTA. Translating it yields CASRLTRVSYEQYL.